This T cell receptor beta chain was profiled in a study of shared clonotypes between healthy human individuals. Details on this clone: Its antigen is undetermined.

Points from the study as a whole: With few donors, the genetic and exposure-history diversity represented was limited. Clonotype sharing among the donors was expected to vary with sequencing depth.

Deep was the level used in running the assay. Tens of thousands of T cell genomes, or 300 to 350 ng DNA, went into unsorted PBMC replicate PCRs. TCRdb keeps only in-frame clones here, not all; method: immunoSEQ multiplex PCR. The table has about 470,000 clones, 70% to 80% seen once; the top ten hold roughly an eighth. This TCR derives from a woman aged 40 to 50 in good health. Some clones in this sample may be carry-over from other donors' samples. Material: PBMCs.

This CDR3 reads CAISTPGLAGGYTQYF. The CDR3 DNA reads as TGTGCCATCAGCACACCGGGACTAGCGGGGGGCTATACGCAGTATTTT. This chain uses TRBV10-3 with TRBJ2-3, with 15 bases identical to TRBD2. The V and J ends lost 6 bases and 7 bases, in that order; junction bases with no gene match: 8. Germline loops: CDR1 ENHRY, CDR2 SYGVKD. The CDR3 runs 16 residues.